The subject of this entry is one T cell receptor (beta chain). Only in-frame clones appear in the TCRdb table, and some are missing; sequencing was by immunoSEQ multiplex PCR. The sample shows over 50,000 clones, approximately 95% of them seen only once. Germline CDR1 reads MNHEY; CDR2 reads SVGEGT. This CDR3 has 14 residues. V was shortened by 6 bases and J by 5 bases, with 16 bases between the two germline ends. The source of the sample is a study of control samples from healthy donors and cancer patients. The source material was blood. The receptor was derived from a woman in her late teens or twenties in good health. The chain recombines TRBV6-2 or TRBV6-3 with TRBJ1-2, with D perhaps matching TRBD1 (5 bases). The CDR3 region has the DNA TGTGCCAGCAGCCGAGCTTCAGGGAATTATGGCTACACCTTC. Its protein product is CASSRASGNYGYTF.